This T cell receptor (beta chain) was captured by sequencing in a study of blood T cell repertoires in COVID-19. The overall study: The study drew acute and convalescent COVID-19 samples from the United States, Italy and Spain.

This clone turned up a few times. The protocol was immunoSEQ multiplex PCR, while the TCRdb copy is restricted to in-frame clones and leaves out a portion. The repertoire holds roughly 38,000 clones, with 88% as singletons. Germline V gene sequence: CDR1 MNHEY, CDR2 SMNVEV (reference sequence). V dropped 4 bases and J dropped 7 bases, with 16 bases sitting between them. The CDR3 is 14 residues long. Sequencing was carried out using peripheral blood. The chain recombines TRBV27 with TRBJ1-1, with a tentative D call TRBD1 (5 bases). The sequence derives from a woman in her seventies with acute or convalescent COVID-19. As DNA, the CDR3 is TGTGCCAGCAGTTCCCCCGGACGGGGGGATGAAGCTTTCTTT. Translating it yields CASSSPGRGDEAFF.